This T cell receptor (beta chain) was obtained from a study of tumor-infiltrating lymphocytes in primary liver carcinoma. Study-level background: The cohort included men and women aged 30 to 69 years.

This clonotype was recorded a few times. Its target is not known. CDR1 ENHRY and CDR2 SYGVKD come from the germline V gene. The CDR3 sequence is 14 residues long. From 500 ng of total RNA, TCR beta-specific cDNA was reverse-transcribed using a constant-region primer. Three nested multiplex PCR rounds of slightly modified ARM-PCR generated TCR beta libraries. TRBV1-TRBV30 forward and Cbeta reverse primers drove the first two roughly 10-cycle rounds. TCRdb independently ran MiXCR on the multiplex PCR reads; one entry per CDR3 protein. In the table there are 20,000 or so distinct CDR3 sequences, 70% to 90% of which are singletons. Co-extracted RNA and DNA came from 20-30 mg of unsorted bulk tissue. The patients had histopathologically diagnosed primary liver carcinoma, and their disease was treated by surgical resection. Study-wide points: Tumor top-250-clone fraction significantly exceeded that of blood (p = 0.039). Only about 8-25% of top clones showed up in all five tumor regions.

This sequence originates from a woman aged 25 to 39 with primary liver carcinoma and hepatitis B virus infection. The gene calls are TRBV10-3 and TRBJ2-1; no clear D gene. What was sequenced was liver tumor tissue from sampling region 2. The subset was: tumor region T2, inferior pole. The CDR3 is CVISPTATRDEQFF. The CDR3 bases are TGTGTTATTAGTCCCACGGCGACCCGGGATGAGCAGTTCTTC.